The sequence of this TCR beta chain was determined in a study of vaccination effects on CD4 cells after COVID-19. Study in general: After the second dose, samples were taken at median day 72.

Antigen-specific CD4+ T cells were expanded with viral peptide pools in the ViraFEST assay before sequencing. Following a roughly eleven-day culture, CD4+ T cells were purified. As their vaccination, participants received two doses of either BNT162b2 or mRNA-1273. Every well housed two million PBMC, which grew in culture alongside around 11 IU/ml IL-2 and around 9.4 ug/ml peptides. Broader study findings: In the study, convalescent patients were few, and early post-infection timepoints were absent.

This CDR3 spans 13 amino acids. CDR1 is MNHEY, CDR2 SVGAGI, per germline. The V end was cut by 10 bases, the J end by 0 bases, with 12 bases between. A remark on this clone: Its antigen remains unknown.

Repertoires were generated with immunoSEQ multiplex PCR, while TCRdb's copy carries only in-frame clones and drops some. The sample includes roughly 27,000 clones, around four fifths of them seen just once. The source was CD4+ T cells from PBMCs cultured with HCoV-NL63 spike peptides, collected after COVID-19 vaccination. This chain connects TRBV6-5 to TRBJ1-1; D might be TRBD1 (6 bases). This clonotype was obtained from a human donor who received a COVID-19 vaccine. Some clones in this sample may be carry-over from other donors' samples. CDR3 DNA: TGTGCCACCCTGGGGACACTGAACACTGAAGCTTTCTTT. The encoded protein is CATLGTLNTEAFF.